The present T cell receptor beta chain was sequenced within a study of breast tumors, draining lymph nodes, adjacent tissues. Study-level points and caveats: Compared with lymph nodes, tumors were less diverse; compared with nontumor tissue, more. Compared with basal-like, luminal-like tumors shared significantly more repertoire with nontumor tissue.

TCRdb used MiXCR to reprocess the multiplex PCR reads, holding one entry per CDR3 protein. The table includes some 120,000 distinct CDR3 sequences, about 20% detected once. Samples came from axillary lymph nodes draining the breast cancer. Concerning this clonotype itself: The antigen remains undetermined. A much more abundant neighbour one base away suggests this may be a read error.

This CDR3 has 15 residues. CDR1 is SGHTS and CDR2 is YDEGEE in the germline V gene. The receptor's source is a female donor with breast cancer. Some clones in this sample may be carry-over from other donors' samples. The chain couples TRBV5-8 to TRBJ2-2, with TRBD1 matching 7 bases. Material: axillary lymph node tissue. The CDR3 sequence: CASSWETGPTGKLFF. CDR3 coding DNA: TGTGCCAGCAGCTGGGAGACAGGGCCCACCGGGAAGCTGTTTTTT.